A single sample gave rise to the 19 T cell receptor beta chains below, sequenced in a study of shared clonotypes between healthy human individuals. Generated by immunoSEQ multiplex PCR, the TCRdb table keeps only in-frame clones and is missing some. Among 2 million to 2.5 million clones, over 90% were seen once, and the ten largest hold 0.35% to 0.5%. Sequencing used naive CD4+ T cells from PBMCs. The sample's subset: CD45RA+ positively selected. These receptors all stem from a man aged 18-30 years in good health. Some clones in this sample may be carry-over from other donors' samples.

The chain uses TRBV5-8 and TRBJ2-3; TRBD1 matches 8 bases. This CDR3 contains 16 residues. V shed 4 bases and J 3 bases; nucleotides not matched to a gene: 10. CDR1 and CDR2 (germline): SGHTS, YDEGEE. The CDR3 is CASSTGQGPSTDTQYF. The CDR3 DNA reads TGTGCCAGCAGCACCGGACAGGGACCGAGTACAGATACGCAGTATTTT.

The gene calls are TRBV5-1 and TRBJ2-7; maybe TRBD2 (6 bases). CDR1 and CDR2 (germline): SGHRS, YFSETQ. CDR3 size: 15 residues. Trimming left V 0 bases short and J 4 bases short, with 14 bases between. CDR3 region: CASSLDGLPGYEQYF. The CDR3, as DNA: TGCGCCAGCAGCTTGGATGGACTACCGGGTTACGAGCAGTACTTC. The full variable domain, its missing parts supplied by reference TRBV5-1 and TRBJ2-7, is KAGVTQTPRYLIKTRGQQVTLSCSPISGHRSVSWYQQTPGQGLQFLFEYFSETQRNKGNFPGRFSGRQFSNSRSEMNVSTLELGDSALYLCASSLDGLPGYEQYFGPGTRLTVT.

The chain carries TRBV29-1 and TRBJ2-5, with 9 bases aligning to TRBD1. The J call is doubtful: the DNA matches TRBJ2-7 better. The CDR3 length is 16 residues. CDR1 and CDR2 (germline): SQVTM, ANQGSEA. The CDR3 sequence is CSVEIHAGTGSYEQYF. DNA of the CDR3: TGCAGCGTTGAAATTCATGCGGGGACAGGGTCCTACGAGCAGTACTTC.

V gene TRBV28 combines with J gene TRBJ2-5; possibly TRBD2 for D (6 bases). The V end was cut by 7 bases, the J end by 6 bases, with 15 bases between. Per the germline V gene, CDR1 is MDHEN and CDR2 is SYDVKM. The CDR3 loop spans 13 amino acids. CDR3 sequence: CASTLSGVKTQYF. The CDR3 DNA sequence: TGTGCCAGCACCCTTAGCGGAGTTAAGACCCAGTACTTC.

This chain joins TRBV28 and TRBJ2-3; 11 bases align to TRBD2. The junction had 11 bases not matched to a gene; V was cut back by 2 bases and J by 1 base. Looked up from germline, CDR1 is MDHEN and CDR2 is SYDVKM. This CDR3 spans 19 amino acids. The CDR3 here is CASSLPKLAGAGGTDTQYF. The CDR3 DNA sequence: TGTGCCAGCAGTTTACCAAAACTAGCGGGAGCCGGAGGCACAGATACGCAGTATTTT.

The rearrangement joins TRBV27 to TRBJ1-2, with D possibly TRBD1 on 5 matching bases. Germline V gene lookup returns CDR1 MNHEY and CDR2 SMNVEV (reference sequence). V lost 0 bases, J lost 5 bases, and 13 bases lay in between. The CDR3 has 15 residues. CDR3 in DNA: TGTGCCAGCAGTTTATCGGTAGGGGCAGTGTATGGCTACACCTTC. Translated: CASSLSVGAVYGYTF.

In this sample, this clone turned up once. The chain is built from TRBV5-8 and TRBJ1-1; 7 positions agree with TRBD1. V lost 5 bases to trimming and J lost 3 bases; unmatched junction nucleotides: 13. From germline, CDR1 is SGHTS and CDR2 YDEGEE. This CDR3 contains 16 residues. The CDR3, as DNA: TGTGCCAGCAGGCTAGGGGGGACAGACGGTGACACTGAAGCTTTCTTT. It yields the protein CASRLGGTDGDTEAFF.

The rearrangement joins TRBV4-3 to TRBJ2-1, with a possible D match to TRBD1 (5 bases). This CDR3 is 15 amino acids long. CDR1 is LGHNA, CDR2 YSLEER, per germline. V dropped 0 bases and J dropped 9 bases, with 15 bases sitting between them. The DNA of the CDR3 is TGCGCCAGCAGCCAAGATCGAGGTGGTGGGGCTGAGCAGTTCTTC. Translation gives CASSQDRGGGAEQFF.

This chain links TRBV9 with TRBJ1-1; 9 bases agree with TRBD1. V lost 3 bases, J lost 4 bases, and 10 bases stayed unmatched. The CDR3 runs 16 residues. CDR1 and CDR2 from the germline V gene are SGDLS and YYNGEE. The CDR3 DNA reads as TGTGCCAGCAGCGCACATACCGGGACAGGGAGCACTGAAGCTTTCTTT. Its translation: CASSAHTGTGSTEAFF.

The J gene is TRBJ2-2, the V gene TRBV27, with 13 positions matching TRBD2. From germline, CDR1 is MNHEY and CDR2 SMNVEV (reference sequence). V shed 5 bases and J 8 bases; nucleotides not matched to a gene: 8. CDR3 length: 16 amino acids. The CDR3 loop reads CASSPRETSGRGELFF. The CDR3 DNA sequence: TGTGCCAGCAGTCCCCGGGAGACTAGCGGGAGGGGGGAGCTGTTTTTT.

The chain is built from TRBV15 and TRBJ2-5; 7 positions match TRBD1. Germline V gene sequence: CDR1 LNHNV, CDR2 YYDKDF (reference sequence). This CDR3 has 13 residues. V dropped 3 bases and J dropped 2; count of bases not matched to a gene: 0. CDR3 in DNA: TGTGCCACCAGCAGGACAGGGCAAGAGACCCAGTACTTC. Translating gives CATSRTGQETQYF.

This clone was detected only once. This sample includes further DNA sequences coding for the same CDR3. The chain carries TRBV18 and TRBJ2-3; tentatively, D is TRBD2 (7 bases). CDR1 KGHSH and CDR2 LQKENI come from the germline V gene. Trimming pared 3 bases from V and 4 bases from J, leaving 11 bases between. The CDR3 extends over 14 amino acids. CDR3 sequence (DNA): TGTGCCAGCTCACCCCCCGGGGGGCCAGATACGCAGTATTTT. It codes for CASSPPGGPDTQYF.

The chain recombines TRBV5-4 with TRBJ1-6; the match to TRBD1 covers 9 bases. CDR1 is SGHNT, CDR2 YYREEE, per germline (reference sequence). CDR3 length: 17 amino acids. V lost 3 bases and J lost 6; bases outside the gene matches: 10. The CDR3: CASSSLQGASGNSPLHF. CDR3 nucleotide sequence: TGTGCCAGCAGCTCGCTACAGGGGGCTAGCGGTAATTCACCCCTCCACTTT.

The V and J genes are TRBV9 and TRBJ2-2; D not certain. Germline CDR1 reads SGDLS; CDR2 reads YYNGEE. The CDR3 totals 15 residues. V lost 3 bases and J 7 bases, leaving 16 bases between the germline ends. CDR3 nucleotide sequence: TGTGCCAGCAGCGACGGCGGCGGCGCCAACGGGGAGCTGTTTTTT. It is translated as CASSDGGGANGELFF.

This chain connects TRBV19 to TRBJ1-2; 7 nucleotides align to TRBD1. Per the germline V gene, CDR1 is LNHDA and CDR2 is SQIVND (reference sequence). V lost 4 bases, J lost 3 bases, and 5 bases stayed unmatched. The CDR3 has 14 amino acids. The CDR3 nucleotides read TGTGCCAGTAGTACCGCCGGACAGGACTATGGCTACACCTTC. It specifies CASSTAGQDYGYTF.

The J gene is TRBJ1-1, the V gene TRBV11-1; tentative D call: TRBD1 (6 bases). The germline V gene has CDR1 SGHAT and CDR2 FQDESV (reference sequence). Deletions cut 2 bases from V and 2 bases from J, with 9 bases between. The CDR3 is 14 residues long. As DNA, the CDR3 is TGTGCCAGCAGCTTACAGGGGCCTAACACTGAAGCTTTCTTT. It specifies CASSLQGPNTEAFF.

A remark on this clone: Sequence at one end of the junction differs from germline and may be a read error. The gene calls are TRBV30 and TRBJ2-7, with 8 bases identical to TRBD2. This CDR3 region has 11 residues. The germline V gene has CDR1 GTSNPN and CDR2 SVGIG (reference sequence). The CDR3: CAWSRGGKGIF. CDR3 nucleotides: TGTGCCTGGAGTCGCGGGGGGAAGGGTATCTTC.

This chain links TRBV6-5 with TRBJ2-5; D might be TRBD2 (6 bases). There are 13 residues in the CDR3. The germline gives CDR1 MNHEY, CDR2 SVGAGI. The ends were cut back, 2 bases at V and 4 bases at J, with 8 bases in the middle. CDR3 DNA: TGTGCCAGCAGTTACGCGGGGTTAGAGACCCAGTACTTC. Amino acid sequence: CASSYAGLETQYF.

The genes are TRBV6-1 and TRBJ2-7, with a tentative D call TRBD1 (5 bases). The V and J ends lost 0 bases and 7 bases respectively, with 19 bases between them. Looked up from germline, CDR1 is MNHNS and CDR2 is SASEGT. This CDR3 has 16 residues. As DNA, the CDR3 is TGTGCCAGCAGTGAAGCAAGGGGATCCCAGCTTCGGGAGCAGTACTTC. It encodes CASSEARGSQLREQYF.